This T cell receptor beta chain was documented in a study of blood T cell repertoires in COVID-19. Study in general: Donors in the United States, Italy and Spain gave samples during acute or convalescent COVID-19. Sources were T cells, B-cell-depleted T cells, or PBMCs; the material itself was cDNA or gDNA.

In the authors' methods: Amplifying reference gene primers gave estimates of nucleated cell counts. Measured with immunoSEQ multiplex PCR; TCRdb has only the in-frame clones, and not every one. Clone size and V and J calls were adopted from that table, with D and trimming inferred from the DNA. Of 80,000 to 95,000 clones in the sample, 65% to 85% were seen once. The sample comprised peripheral blood. The clonotype comes from a man older than 75 with active or convalescent COVID-19.

As DNA, the CDR3 is TGTGCCAGTAGTAGCGTGGGGGGAACTGAAGCTTTCTTT. It codes for CASSSVGGTEAFF. The V gene is TRBV19, the J gene TRBJ1-1; D is possibly TRBD1 (5 bases). The CDR3 has 13 residues. Deletions cut 4 bases from V and 5 bases from J, with 11 bases between. Germline CDR1 is LNHDA and CDR2 is SQIVND (reference sequence).